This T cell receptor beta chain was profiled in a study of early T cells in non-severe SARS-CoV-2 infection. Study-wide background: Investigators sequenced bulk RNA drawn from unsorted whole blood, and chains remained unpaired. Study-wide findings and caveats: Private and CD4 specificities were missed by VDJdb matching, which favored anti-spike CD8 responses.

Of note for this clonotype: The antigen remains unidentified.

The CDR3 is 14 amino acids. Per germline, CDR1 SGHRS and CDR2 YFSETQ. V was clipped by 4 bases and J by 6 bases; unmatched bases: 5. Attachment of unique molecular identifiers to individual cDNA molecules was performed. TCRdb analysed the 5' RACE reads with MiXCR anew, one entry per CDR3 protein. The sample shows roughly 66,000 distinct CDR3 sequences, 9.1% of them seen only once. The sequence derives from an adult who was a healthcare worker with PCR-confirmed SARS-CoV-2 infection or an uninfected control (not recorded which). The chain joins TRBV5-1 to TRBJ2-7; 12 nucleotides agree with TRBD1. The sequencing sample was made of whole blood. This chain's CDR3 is CASSQGTGGSEQYF. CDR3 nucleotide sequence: TGCGCCAGCAGCCAAGGGACAGGGGGCTCCGAGCAGTACTTC.